This T cell receptor (beta chain) was retrieved from a study of cytotoxic CD8 clonotypes in ibrutinib-treated CLL. The J segment lost 7 bases and the V segment lost 4 bases, leaving 18 bases of the junction unmatched. Per the germline V gene, CDR1 is SGHDT and CDR2 is YYEEEE. This CDR3 has 18 amino acids. Clones were sequenced by immunoSEQ multiplex PCR, and TCRdb holds only the in-frame ones, with some missing. The data contain roughly 23,000 clones, about 78% of them singletons. Study-level results: Clonality was higher at ibrutinib response and returned toward baseline at progression.

As to this clone: Its antigen is undetermined.

V gene TRBV5-6 combines with J gene TRBJ2-1, with 9 positions matching TRBD2. This specimen was PBMCs, taken before ibrutinib treatment. The clonotype was recovered from a human donor with chronic lymphocytic leukemia. The CDR3 bases are TGTGCCAGCAGCCCGGGGGGACTAGCAGTAACAACACGGAATGAGCAGTTCTTC. The encoded protein is CASSPGGLAVTTRNEQFF.